Listed here are 6 T cell receptor beta chains from one sample, sequenced in a study of cytomegalovirus exposure and HLA in healthy donors (dated by TCRdb to the late 2010s). Receptor amplification or capture employed the immunoSEQ multiplex PCR assay. Entries here come from immuneACCESS through TCRdb and include only in-frame sequences with V and J called. Some clones fail to appear in such tables; in the studies checked, an unresolved V gene covers under half of the shortfall, and the cause of the remainder is unknown. This sample comprises about 64,000 clones, about 92% of them detected only once. The ten largest clones add up to over 1% of the sample. The sample taken for sequencing was PBMCs. These receptors were obtained from a woman aged 18 to 35 in good health and CMV-seronegative.

This sequence joins TRBV6-1 and TRBJ1-1; D remains ambiguous. Trimming stripped 8 bases from V and 3 bases from J, with 10 bases between. The CDR3 loop spans 12 amino acids. Germline V gene data show CDR1 as MNHNS and CDR2 as SASEGT. The CDR3 loop reads CASYGWDTEAFF. The CDR3 coding sequence is TGTGCCAGCTACGGGTGGGACACTGAAGCTTTCTTT.

CDR3 protein: CASSPKMDTVNTEAFF. DNA of the CDR3: TGTGCCAGCAGTCCCAAAATGGACACAGTGAACACTGAAGCTTTCTTT. The gene calls are TRBV6-6 and TRBJ1-1; maybe TRBD1 (5 bases). The CDR3 length is 16 residues. CDR1 is MNHNY and CDR2 is SVGAGI in the germline V gene (reference sequence). V lost 5 bases and J lost 0, with 16 bases in between.

The CDR3 reads CASSAGNLNSPLHF. As DNA, the CDR3 is TGTGCCAGCAGCGCCGGGAACCTGAATTCACCCCTCCACTTT. This chain uses TRBV13 with TRBJ1-6; no clear D. This CDR3 comprises 14 residues. CDR1 is PRHDT, CDR2 FYEKMQ, per germline (reference sequence). V lost 5 bases to trimming and J lost 7 bases, with 12 bases between them.

The CDR3 spells CASSPRTGASYNEQFF. In nucleotides, the CDR3 is TGTGCCAGCAGCCCCCGGACAGGGGCCTCCTACAATGAGCAGTTCTTC. The J gene is TRBJ2-1, the V gene TRBV7-9; 9 bases match TRBD1. CDR3 length: 16 amino acids. The trim removed 5 bases at V and 0 bases at J, leaving 5 bases unmatched. Per the germline V gene, CDR1 is SEHNR and CDR2 is FQNEAQ (reference sequence). Using reference TRBV7-9 and TRBJ2-1 for the parts outside the CDR3, the full variable domain is DTGVSQNPRHKITKRGQNVTFRCDPISEHNRLYWYRQTLGQGPEFLTYFQNEAQLEKSRLLSDRFSAERPKGSFSTLEIQRTEQGDSAMYLCASSPRTGASYNEQFFGPGTRLTVL.

This sequence joins TRBV2 and TRBJ1-3, with TRBD1 matching 7 bases. Germline V gene data show CDR1 as SNHLY and CDR2 as FYNNEI. Trimming at V came to 6 bases and at J to 0 bases, leaving 8 bases not matched to a gene. This CDR3 region has 16 residues. Here the CDR3 reads CASSEQGTSSGNTIYF. DNA of the CDR3: TGTGCCAGCAGCGAACAGGGGACGTCCTCTGGAAACACCATATATTTT.

This clone has only one observation. The rearrangement links TRBV2 to TRBJ2-7, with D possibly matching TRBD1 (5 bases). Per the germline V gene, CDR1 is SNHLY and CDR2 is FYNNEI. V shed 1 base and J shed 2 bases, with 12 bases lying between them. This CDR3 comprises 15 residues. CDR3 amino acids: CASSEGQGITYEQYF. The CDR3 DNA reads as TGTGCCAGCAGTGAAGGTCAGGGTATAACCTACGAGCAGTACTTC.